This note documents a single TCR beta chain sequence. This sample was included in a study of blood T cells in healthy people across ages. The use of a sample-barcoded 5' primer and a J-beta primer mix characterized a second PCR of about 6 to 11 cycles. TCRdb independently ran MiXCR on the 5' RACE reads; one entry per CDR3 protein. The data show 1.5 million to 2 million distinct CDR3 sequences, with 28% seen just once and 7.7% held by the top ten. This sequence originates from a woman in her twenties or thirties in good health. The sample taken for sequencing was blood.

CDR3 protein: CASSRGRAEEQYF. The CDR3 DNA follows: TGTGCCAGCAGTCGTGGCAGGGCGGAAGAGCAGTACTTC. The rearrangement links TRBV7-2 to TRBJ2-7, with D possibly matching TRBD1 (5 bases). Germline CDR1 is SGHTA and CDR2 is FQGNSA. This CDR3 comprises 13 residues. Trimming left V 6 bases short and J 7 bases short, with 16 bases between.